A selection of T cell receptor beta chains follows, all from one sample in a study of T cells after yellow fever vaccination. TCRdb independently ran MiXCR on the 5' RACE reads; one entry per CDR3 protein. Among hundreds of thousands of distinct CDR3 sequences listed, around 13% were seen once. The sample here was CD4+ T cells sorted from PBMCs, taken 15 days after the yellow fever booster vaccination. Receptor source: a man between 18 and 35 years old who received the YFV17D yellow fever vaccine. Both conserved end residues are part of each CDR3. Each record gives: J gene, V gene, CDR3 length, CDR3 protein.

TRBJ2-3,TRBV10-3,12,CAISEAADTQYF
TRBJ1-4,TRBV7-9,13,CASSFRGGEKLFF
TRBJ1-1,TRBV5-1,17,CASSFLMGQESNTEAFF
TRBJ2-1,TRBV20-1,11,CSANSYNEQFF
TRBJ1-5,TRBV28,13,CASNRYGNQPQHF
TRBJ2-3,TRBV7-2,16,CASSLGPTTSTDTQYF
TRBJ2-5,TRBV27,15,CASSFASGGTETQYF
TRBJ2-7,TRBV20-1,15,CSAPDRAISSYEQYF
TRBJ1-2,TRBV6-5,14,CASSPGPANYGYTF
TRBJ1-4,TRBV4-1,13,CASSLTGREKLFF
TRBJ2-1,TRBV6-2/TRBV6-3,16,CASSTPRGGSYNEQFF
TRBJ1-4,TRBV5-1,15,CASSPVAETGEKLFF
TRBJ1-4,TRBV7-8,16,CASSPGGGQLMKNCFF
TRBJ2-1,TRBV5-4,15,CASSLASAGGNEQFF
TRBJ1-6,TRBV4-3,15,CASSDRQGGNSPLHF
TRBJ2-4,TRBV5-1,13,CASSLEDKNIQYF
TRBJ1-3,TRBV7-3,15,CASSLGGAGGNTIYF
TRBJ1-6,TRBV7-9,11,CALSSASPLHF
TRBJ2-2,TRBV5-1,17,CASSLDPSRGSAGELFF
TRBJ2-3,TRBV5-1,13,CASMAPGTDTQYF
TRBJ2-5,TRBV7-2,14,CASSPTRAGETQYF
TRBJ1-1,TRBV20-1,14,CSAEIGPQNTEAFF
TRBJ1-5,TRBV18,14,CASSPGVTGQPQHF
TRBJ1-2,TRBV5-1,14,CASSLPGTGRGYTF
TRBJ1-1,TRBV20-1,15,CSAREGDSWGTEAFF
TRBJ1-1,TRBV6-6,13,CASSPTGGGLAFF
TRBJ1-4,TRBV4-3,19,CASSQDRGRAGPTNEKLFF
TRBJ2-5,TRBV9,13,CASSVAPQETQYF
TRBJ2-1,TRBV20-1,11,CSAARANEQFF
TRBJ2-3,TRBV18,12,CASSPGTDTQYF
TRBJ2-5,TRBV20-1,15,CSARPQTGRVETQYF
TRBJ1-1,TRBV29-1,13,CSVAGRANTEAFF
TRBJ1-5,TRBV7-2,15,CASSAQGNSNQPQHF
TRBJ2-3,TRBV11-2,17,CASSPSGLLTATDTQYF
TRBJ2-3,TRBV4-2,16,CASSHASGSSTDTQYF
TRBJ2-5,TRBV20-1,12,CSAPRLAGTQYF
TRBJ2-5,TRBV7-2,13,CASSLMDGGTQYF
TRBJ1-6,TRBV10-3,16,CAISELPGRPNSPLHF
TRBJ2-6,TRBV5-1,18,CASSLRVAGASGANVLTF
TRBJ2-1,TRBV7-9,14,CASSLSGGVDEQFF
TRBJ2-1,TRBV7-2,13,CASSVGLTVGQFF
TRBJ2-4,TRBV12-5,17,CASGLTSRDLAKNIQYF
TRBJ2-1,TRBV5-4,14,CASSLVKGFNEQFF
TRBJ1-1,TRBV29-1,14,CSVATGLMNTEAFF
TRBJ1-1,TRBV9,16,CASSPLEWTGGTEAFF
TRBJ2-1,TRBV5-1,14,CASTMTGGFTEQFF
TRBJ2-5,TRBV12-3/TRBV12-4,14,CASSIRDGQETQYF
TRBJ2-1,TRBV29-1,12,CSVGTGAGEQFF
TRBJ1-4,TRBV6-5,14,CASSSTGSNEKLFF
TRBJ2-1,TRBV29-1,13,CSAGQGTLNEQFF
TRBJ2-5,TRBV6-5,14,CASSYSRDGETQYF
TRBJ1-2,TRBV5-1,12,CASRPAGYGYTF